This paragraph reports one TCR beta chain. This sample was taken from a study of blood T cell repertoires in COVID-19. In the study overall: From the United States, Italy and Spain came samples of acute and convalescent COVID-19.

CDR3 length: 11 residues. Trimming pared 6 bases from V and 6 bases from J, leaving 7 bases between. Germline V CDR1 and CDR2: LNHDA, SQIVND (reference sequence). Authors' data handling: Reference gene primer amplification gave estimated nucleated cell counts. The assay was immunoSEQ multiplex PCR, and TCRdb's table has in-frame clones only and misses some. V and J calls and clone size are as listed in that table; D and trimming were resolved from the DNA. The sample contains just under 95,000 clones, roughly 80% of which appear only once. The clonotype originates from a human donor in a cohort sampled during active COVID-19. The chain has TRBV19 and TRBJ2-3, with D hard to call. The sample was peripheral blood. CDR3 sequence reads: CASSRLDTQYF. CDR3 nucleotide sequence: TGTGCCAGTAGCCGACTTGATACGCAGTATTTT.